The 3 T cell receptor beta chains in this list originate from one sample, sequenced in a study of blood T cells in healthy people across ages. Using a J-beta primer mix together with a sample-barcoded 5' primer, a second PCR was run for roughly 7 to 12 cycles. Via MiXCR, TCRdb re-called the 5' RACE reads, giving one row per CDR3 protein. The table has about a million distinct CDR3 sequences, less than 45% seen once. The sample consisted of blood. The source of these receptors is a man younger than 35 in good health.

In its sample, this clonotype was seen once. The chain carries TRBV3-1 and TRBJ1-1; D uncertain. The CDR3 loop spans 17 amino acids. Germline-derived CDR1 and CDR2 are LGHDT and YNNKEL (reference sequence). V lost 1 base, J lost 1 base, and 16 bases lay in between. The CDR3 nucleotides read TGTGCCAGCAGCCAAGTATCTCAATCAATAGGGAACACTGAAGCTTTCTTT. As protein: CASSQVSQSIGNTEAFF.

The table lists this clonotype with a count of one. In DNA, the CDR3 is TGTGCCAGCAGTCCAAGGACAGGGGAGGCCGGGGAGCTGTTTTTT. Translated: CASSPRTGEAGELFF. This sequence joins TRBV27 and TRBJ2-2, with 9 bases fitting TRBD1. The germline V gene encodes CDR1 MNHEY and CDR2 SMNVEV (reference sequence). CDR3 length equals 15 residues. The junction had 7 bases not matched to a gene; V was cut back by 5 bases and J by 6 bases.

The gene calls are TRBV20-1 and TRBJ2-3, with a weak D call TRBD2 (5 bases). Germline CDR1 and CDR2: DFQATT and SNEGSKA (reference sequence). V was cut by 6 bases and J by 0 bases, with 16 bases left in between. The length of the CDR3 is 15 residues. CDR3 sequence: CSASRTRTSTDTQYF. The CDR3 coding sequence is TGCAGTGCCTCGCGGACTCGGACTAGCACAGATACGCAGTATTTT.